This TCR beta chain was sequenced for a study of blood T cell repertoires in COVID-19. Study background: PBMCs, B-cell-depleted T cells, or T cells provided the cDNA or gDNA that made up the material.

Assay used: immunoSEQ multiplex PCR; TCRdb lists only in-frame clones, some missing. The sample lists 250,000 to 400,000 clones; around nine tenths were seen once. J lost 3 bases, V lost 3 bases, and 5 bases had no gene match. The CDR3 extends over 16 amino acids. Germline V gives CDR1 SGHVS, CDR2 FQNEAQ. The rearrangement links TRBV7-8 to TRBJ1-6; 7 nucleotides match TRBD1. This clonotype originated in a man aged 50 to 59 with active or convalescent COVID-19. Sequencing used peripheral blood. CDR3 residues: CASSFRDRIYNSPLHF. CDR3 DNA sequence: TGTGCCAGCAGCTTCCGGGACAGAATCTATAATTCACCCCTCCACTTT. The variable domain in full, completed from reference TRBV7-8 and TRBJ1-6, reads GAGVSQSPRYKVAKRGQDVALRCDPISGHVSLFWYQQALGQGPEFLTYFQNEAQLDKSGLPSDRFFAERPEGSVSTLKIQRTQQEDSAVYLCASSFRDRIYNSPLHFGNGTRLTVT.